Presented here are 29 T cell receptor beta chains from one specimen sequenced in a study of blood T cell repertoires in COVID-19. Only in-frame clones appear in the TCRdb table, and some are missing; sequencing was by immunoSEQ multiplex PCR. The sample consists of 310,000 or so clones, roughly nine tenths of them appearing once. Input material: peripheral blood. Receptors originate from a woman aged 50 to 60 who had recovered from COVID-19.

V gene TRBV30 combines with J gene TRBJ1-1; maybe TRBD1 (6 bases). There are 13 residues in the CDR3. V was shortened by 3 bases and J by 3 bases, with 11 bases between the two germline ends. Germline assignment: CDR1 GTSNPN and CDR2 SVGIG (reference sequence). The CDR3: CAWREGEYTEAFF. The CDR3 bases are TGTGCCTGGAGAGAGGGGGAGTACACTGAAGCTTTCTTT.

The rearrangement uses TRBV5-1 and TRBJ2-1; possibly TRBD2 for D (6 bases). CDR1 and CDR2 (germline): SGHRS, YFSETQ. Trimming shortened V by 5 bases and J by 6 bases, and 15 bases separated the two germline ends. The CDR3 consists of 14 residues. In DNA, the CDR3 is TGCGCCAGCAGTTCGCTCGGGGGAAGCAATGAGCAGTTCTTC. It codes for CASSSLGGSNEQFF.

This clone occurred a few times. This chain links TRBV28 with TRBJ2-1; 7 bases fit TRBD1. V dropped 2 bases and J dropped 7; count of bases not matched to a gene: 8. CDR3 length equals 15 residues. Germline V gene data show CDR1 as MDHEN and CDR2 as SYDVKM. As DNA, the CDR3 is TGTGCCAGCAGTTTAGGGACAGACAGAGTAAATGAGCAGTTCTTC. This sequence encodes CASSLGTDRVNEQFF.

V gene TRBV7-2 combines with J gene TRBJ2-2; 7 nucleotides line up with TRBD2. Trimming removed 2 bases from V and 3 bases from J; junction bases left unmatched: 3. Germline loops: CDR1 SGHTA, CDR2 FQGNSA. The CDR3 contains 15 residues. CDR3 sequence: CASSLRGRDTGELFF. The CDR3 region has the DNA TGTGCCAGCAGCTTACGAGGGAGGGACACCGGGGAGCTGTTTTTT.

The chain has TRBV20-1 and TRBJ2-5; 8 positions match TRBD1. V lost 3 bases, J lost 1 base, and 7 bases stayed unmatched. CDR1 DFQATT and CDR2 SNEGSKA come from the germline V gene (reference sequence). This CDR3 is built from 15 residues. DNA of the CDR3: TGCAGTGCTAGTTACGGGACAGGACCCCAAGAGACCCAGTACTTC. It yields the protein CSASYGTGPQETQYF.

The chain employs TRBV27 and TRBJ1-3; possibly TRBD1 for D (6 bases). V was pared by 9 bases and J by 6 bases, with 15 bases between. This CDR3 has 13 amino acids. Germline-derived CDR1 and CDR2 are MNHEY and SMNVEV (reference sequence). CDR3 sequence (DNA): TGTGCCAGTGGGAGGGACAACCTAAACACCATATATTTT. It specifies CASGRDNLNTIYF.

This clone was counted only a few times. V is TRBV7-8 and J is TRBJ1-1; TRBD1 agrees at 9 bases. V dropped 5 bases and J dropped 5; count of bases not matched to a gene: 6. CDR1 is SGHVS and CDR2 is FQNEAQ in the germline V gene. The CDR3 has 14 amino acids. This chain's CDR3 is CASSTRQGGTEAFF. Written as DNA, the CDR3 is TGTGCCAGCAGCACCCGACAGGGGGGAACTGAAGCTTTCTTT.

V and J are TRBV30 and TRBJ1-2; no reliable D call. Trimming shortened V by 3 bases and J by 4 bases, and 18 bases separated the two germline ends. This CDR3 spans 15 amino acids. Germline V gives CDR1 GTSNPN, CDR2 SVGIG (reference sequence). The CDR3 loop reads CAWSNLEHHTYGYTF. The CDR3 bases are TGTGCCTGGAGCAATCTGGAGCATCACACCTATGGCTACACCTTC.

The genes are TRBV6-2 or TRBV6-3 and TRBJ1-5; a possible D gene is TRBD1 (6 bases). The CDR3 loop spans 15 amino acids. From germline, CDR1 is MNHEY and CDR2 SVGEGT. Trimming removed 6 bases from V and 4 bases from J, with 16 bases in between. DNA for the CDR3: TGTGCCAGCAGCCGCAGGGGATACCCAAATCAGCCCCAGCATTTT. Translation: CASSRRGYPNQPQHF.

Only a few counts were recorded for this clone. This chain uses TRBV14 with TRBJ1-6, with D perhaps matching TRBD1 (6 bases). The CDR3 runs to 15 residues. Germline V gene sequence: CDR1 SGHDN, CDR2 FVKESK. Trimming removed 1 base from V and 7 bases from J, with 11 bases in between. This chain's CDR3 is CASSQGGHGNSPLHF. The CDR3 DNA reads as TGTGCCAGCAGCCAAGGGGGACACGGAAATTCACCCCTCCACTTT.

The rearrangement links TRBV4-1 to TRBJ2-1; 7 bases map to TRBD1. This CDR3 comprises 14 residues. V was clipped by 3 bases and J by 9 bases; unmatched bases: 8. The germline V gene encodes CDR1 MGHRA and CDR2 YSYEKL. CDR3 coding DNA: TGCGCCAGCAGCCATGCTTATAGGGACAGTGAGCAGTTCTTC. Encoded protein: CASSHAYRDSEQFF.

The chain has TRBV5-1 and TRBJ2-7; possibly TRBD2 for D (6 bases). The CDR3 extends over 14 amino acids. V lost 0 bases to trimming and J lost 2 bases, with 9 bases between them. Per germline, CDR1 SGHRS and CDR2 YFSETQ. The CDR3 nucleotides are TGCGCCAGCAGCTTGGCAGGGACTCCCTACGAGCAGTACTTC. Protein: CASSLAGTPYEQYF.

The V gene is TRBV9, the J gene TRBJ2-2; 9 nucleotides align to TRBD1. Germline CDR1 reads SGDLS; CDR2 reads YYNGEE. Trimming at V came to 7 bases and at J to 6 bases, leaving 7 bases not matched to a gene. CDR3 length: 14 residues. Here the CDR3 DNA reads TGTGCCAGCGGCGGACAGGGGATAGCCGGGGAGCTGTTTTTT. It encodes CASGGQGIAGELFF.

The rearrangement uses TRBV2 and TRBJ1-4; no definite D call. This CDR3 contains 14 residues. V was cut by 6 bases and J by 8 bases, with 16 bases left in between. Germline assignment: CDR1 SNHLY and CDR2 FYNNEI. This chain's CDR3 is CASRTQNLREKLFF. The CDR3 nucleotides are TGTGCCAGCAGGACCCAAAACTTGCGGGAAAAACTGTTTTTT.

This clone has only a few counts. This chain connects TRBV28 to TRBJ1-1; a possible D gene is TRBD1 (5 bases). Germline loops: CDR1 MDHEN, CDR2 SYDVKM. V shed 6 bases and J shed 11 bases, with 16 bases lying between them. This CDR3 region has 12 residues. CDR3 bases: TGTGCCAGCAGATCTCCTACAGGTTGGGCTTTCTTT. It is translated as CASRSPTGWAFF.

The V call is TRBV20-1, the J call TRBJ1-3; D call uncertain. The CDR3 consists of 14 residues. V was cut by 3 bases and J by 2 bases, with 11 bases left in between. Germline values: CDR1 DFQATT, CDR2 SNEGSKA (reference sequence). CDR3 DNA sequence: TGCAGTGCTAGTTCAGTTACAACTGGAAACACCATATATTTT. It encodes CSASSVTTGNTIYF.

The chain recombines TRBV13 with TRBJ1-2; D is perhaps TRBD1 (5 bases). There are 16 residues in the CDR3. V dropped 0 bases and J dropped 1 base, with 12 bases sitting between them. Germline V gene data show CDR1 as PRHDT and CDR2 as FYEKMQ (reference sequence). CDR3 amino acids: CASSLGGTGLNYGYTF. The CDR3 bases are TGTGCCAGCAGCTTAGGAGGGACGGGACTTAACTATGGCTACACCTTC.

V gene TRBV9 combines with J gene TRBJ2-1, with 7 bases identical to TRBD2. The CDR3 runs to 15 residues. Looked up from germline, CDR1 is SGDLS and CDR2 is YYNGEE. The J segment lost 3 bases and the V segment lost 4 bases, leaving 7 bases of the junction unmatched. The CDR3 region is CASSPGLADYNEQFF. In DNA, the CDR3 is TGTGCCAGCAGCCCCGGTCTAGCGGACTACAATGAGCAGTTCTTC.

A single count supports this clone. The chain uses TRBV27 and TRBJ2-5; D not certain. Trimming cost V 3 bases and J 4 bases, with 6 bases left between them. The CDR3 length is 12 residues. Germline V gives CDR1 MNHEY, CDR2 SMNVEV (reference sequence). CDR3 nucleotides: TGTGCCAGCAGTTTCGTCGGAGAGACCCAGTACTTC. This translates into CASSFVGETQYF.

The chain is built from TRBV27 and TRBJ1-4; D is unclear. This CDR3 spans 15 amino acids. CDR1 and CDR2 (germline): MNHEY, SMNVEV (reference sequence). Trimming left V 6 bases short and J 2 bases short, with 13 bases between. The CDR3 protein is CASRMAGRTNEKLFF. The CDR3 DNA follows: TGTGCCAGCAGAATGGCGGGTAGGACTAATGAAAAACTGTTTTTT.

The CDR3: CASSQLKSGYTF. The CDR3 DNA is TGTGCCAGCAGCCAACTTAAATCCGGCTACACCTTC. This chain joins TRBV3-1 (or the pseudogene TRBV3-2) and TRBJ1-2; unclear D gene. Germline CDR1 and CDR2: LGHDT and YNNKEL (reference sequence). The CDR3 has 12 residues. V was pared by 2 bases and J by 8 bases, with 9 bases between.

V is TRBV28 and J is TRBJ1-1; D remains ambiguous. This CDR3 spans 12 amino acids. Trimming took off 3 bases at V and 6 bases at J, with 8 bases between the two ends. The germline V gene encodes CDR1 MDHEN and CDR2 SYDVKM. In DNA, the CDR3 is TGTGCCAGCAGTTTTTGGCAGGCTGAAGCTTTCTTT. It translates to CASSFWQAEAFF.

The V call is TRBV7-2, the J call TRBJ2-7, with a weak D call TRBD2 (6 bases). Germline values: CDR1 SGHTA, CDR2 FQGNSA. This CDR3 region has 15 residues. The V end lost 7 bases, the J end lost 2 bases, and 18 bases lay between the germline ends. The CDR3 region is CASNSGGKHPYEQYF. CDR3 nucleotide sequence: TGTGCCAGCAACTCCGGAGGGAAGCACCCCTACGAGCAGTACTTC.

This rearrangement joins TRBV18 to TRBJ2-7; 10 nucleotides line up with TRBD2. J gave up 5 bases and V 4 bases, and 11 bases lay outside the gene matches. The germline CDR1 and CDR2 sequences are KGHSH and LQKENI. The length of the CDR3 is 16 residues. In nucleotides, the CDR3 is TGTGCCAGCTCACGTTTTTCCTCCGGGACTAGCGACGAGCAGTACTTC. This sequence encodes CASSRFSSGTSDEQYF.

Here the CDR3 reads CATAQGYEQYF. DNA of the CDR3: TGCGCCACAGCACAGGGGTACGAGCAGTACTTC. V is TRBV10-2 and J is TRBJ2-7; 7 bases match TRBD1. V dropped 10 bases and J dropped 4; count of bases not matched to a gene: 4. Germline CDR1 reads WSHSY; CDR2 reads SAAADI. This CDR3 has 11 amino acids.

With respect to this clone: The same CDR3 arises from other DNA sequences in this sample as well. The V call is TRBV14, the J call TRBJ2-1, with 12 nucleotides matching TRBD2. This CDR3 comprises 15 residues. Trimming removed 4 bases from V and 6 bases from J; junction bases left unmatched: 4. CDR1 is SGHDN and CDR2 is FVKESK in the germline V gene. This CDR3 is CASSPSGGAGNEQFF. The CDR3 coding sequence is TGTGCCAGCAGCCCTAGCGGGGGGGCGGGCAATGAGCAGTTCTTC.

The chain uses TRBV25-1 and TRBJ1-2; TRBD1 aligns across 7 bases. Germline V gene data show CDR1 as MGHDK and CDR2 as SYGVNS. J lost 8 bases, V lost 2 bases, and 5 bases had no gene match. This CDR3 contains 13 residues. CDR3 in amino acids: CASSEPDRAGYTF. CDR3 DNA sequence: TGTGCCAGCAGTGAACCAGACAGGGCAGGCTACACCTTC.

This sequence joins TRBV2 and TRBJ1-1; 8 nucleotides line up with TRBD1. This CDR3 has 13 residues. The germline gives CDR1 SNHLY, CDR2 FYNNEI. V trimming: 6 bases; J trimming: 10 bases; junction bases outside the gene matches: 10. CDR3 coding DNA: TGTGCCAGCAGCGACGACAGGGGTGTCGCAGCTTTCTTT. Translating it yields CASSDDRGVAAFF.

The genes are TRBV6-5 and TRBJ1-2; D unclear. V was pared by 1 base and J by 7 bases, with 10 bases between. The CDR3 has 13 residues. CDR1 is MNHEY and CDR2 is SVGAGI in the germline V gene. The CDR3 region has the DNA TGTGCCAGCAGTTACTTAGGTCGGGTTGGCTACACCTTC. Amino acids: CASSYLGRVGYTF.